This T cell receptor (beta chain) is drawn from a study of blood T cell repertoires in COVID-19. On the study more broadly: Italy, Spain and the United States were the sources of the convalescent and acute COVID-19 samples. PBMCs, B-cell-depleted T cells, or T cells were the source of the cDNA or gDNA that made up the material.

The CDR3 is 13 amino acids. Trimming left V 5 bases short and J 2 bases short, with 11 bases between. Germline lookup yields CDR1 SGHDT and CDR2 YYEEEE. How the authors handled the data: From reference gene primer amplification, estimates of nucleated cell counts were derived. Sequencing used immunoSEQ multiplex PCR; TCRdb keeps in-frame clones, though not all of them. Clone size and the V and J calls come from that table; the DNA yielded D and trimming. The repertoire holds about 180,000 clones, approximately 89% seen once, with 3.5% to 5% in the top ten. This TCR derives from a woman in her thirties with acute or convalescent COVID-19. Sequences were obtained from peripheral blood. The J gene is TRBJ2-7, the V gene TRBV5-6, with a possible D match to TRBD1 (6 bases). In DNA, the CDR3 is TGTGCCAGCAGTCCTACAGGGACCTACGAGCAGTACTTC. Encoded protein: CASSPTGTYEQYF.